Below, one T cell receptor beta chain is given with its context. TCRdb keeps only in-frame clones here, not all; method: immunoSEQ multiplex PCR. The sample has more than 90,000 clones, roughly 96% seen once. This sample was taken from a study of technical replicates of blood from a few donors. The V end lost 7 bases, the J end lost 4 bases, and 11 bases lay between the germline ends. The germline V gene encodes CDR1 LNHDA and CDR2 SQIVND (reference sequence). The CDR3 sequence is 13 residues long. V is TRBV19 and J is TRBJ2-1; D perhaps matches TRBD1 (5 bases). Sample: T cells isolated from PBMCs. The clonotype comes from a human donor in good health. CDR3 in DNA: TGTGCCAGTACCGATGGGGCATACAATGAGCAGTTCTTC. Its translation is CASTDGAYNEQFF.